This T cell receptor beta chain was sequenced for a study of T cell responses to AZD1222 COVID-19 vaccine. Broader study findings: There were mostly white British donors and more females than males, and clonal diversity was possibly underestimated. Repertoires were collected only later (after the peak T cell response had occurred). At 160-218 and 743-854, vaccine-associated CD4 TCRs were dominant, and they spanned spike.

Profiled with immunoSEQ multiplex PCR; TCRdb holds only in-frame clones, not every one. The sample carries over 150,000 clones, roughly nine tenths recorded once. Note on this clone: Its specificity is unknown.

The specimen was peripheral blood, collected on day 0 of MenACWY control vaccination. The TCR originated in an adult in good health.

Written as DNA, the CDR3 is TGTGCCAGCAGCCCCCTAGGGGGGTCCACAGATACGCAGTATTTT. Translation gives CASSPLGGSTDTQYF. This rearrangement joins TRBV7-9 to TRBJ2-3; TRBD1 or TRBD2 may be the D gene (6 bases each). The CDR3 sequence is 15 residues long. Germline V CDR1 and CDR2: SEHNR, FQNEAQ (reference sequence). V lost 5 bases and J 2 bases, leaving 14 bases between the germline ends.